The next 2 T cell receptor beta chains were all read from a single sample in a study of blood T cell repertoires in COVID-19. Libraries were prepared by immunoSEQ multiplex PCR; TCRdb keeps only in-frame clonotypes and omits some of them. The sample comprises approximately 300,000 clones, around 82% of which are singletons, and approximately 14% rests with the top ten. Sequencing input: peripheral blood. These receptors originate from a person aged 70 to 85 with COVID-19, enrolled during active disease.

This chain joins TRBV7-2 and TRBJ1-3, with 9 bases aligning to TRBD1. Germline lookup yields CDR1 SGHTA and CDR2 FQGNSA. This CDR3 comprises 15 residues. Unmatched junction bases numbered 5, after V lost 4 bases and J lost 4 bases. The DNA for the CDR3 is TGTGCCAGCAGCTCCACCGGGACAGGGGGAAACACCATATATTTT. Amino acids: CASSSTGTGGNTIYF. Variable domain in full (rest from reference TRBV7-2 and TRBJ1-3): GAGVSQSPSNKVTEKGKDVELRCDPISGHTALYWYRQSLGQGLEFLIYFQGNSAPDKSGLPSDRFSAERTGGSVSTLTIQRTQQEDSAVYLCASSSTGTGGNTIYFGEGSWLTVV.

This clone appeared a few times. This chain's CDR3 is CASSYAGGPSTEAFF. The CDR3 DNA sequence: TGTGCCAGCAGTTACGCAGGGGGCCCTAGCACTGAAGCTTTCTTT. The chain uses TRBV6-6 and TRBJ1-1, with 8 bases fitting TRBD1. The germline V gene encodes CDR1 MNHNY and CDR2 SVGAGI (reference sequence). The CDR3 is made up of 15 amino acids. The trim removed 2 bases at V and 4 bases at J, leaving 6 bases unmatched.